A selection of T cell receptor beta chains follows, all from one sample in a study of blood T cell repertoires in COVID-19. Method: immunoSEQ multiplex PCR; TCRdb's copy keeps in-frame clones and lacks some. The sample carries around 100,000 clones, more than 80% recorded once. The sequenced sample consisted of peripheral blood. These receptors originate from a woman aged 40 to 49 with acute or convalescent COVID-19. Each CDR3 is given with its conserved first and last residue. D genes are given only for firm matches. A clone size is listed for some rows: how often the clone was seen (once, few, many), or a class if it is expanded.

cdr3_aa cdr3_nt v_call cdr3_length clone_size j_call d_call
CASSEEGSSYNSPLHF TGCGCCAGCAGTGAGGAAGGGAGCTCCTATAATTCACCCCTCCACTTT TRBV10-2 16 . TRBJ1-6 .
CASSGSGGAVDTQYF TGTGCCAGCTCCGGGAGCGGGGGGGCCGTGGATACGCAGTATTTT TRBV2 15 . TRBJ2-3 TRBD2
CASRENPTDGYTF TGCGCCAGCAGGGAGAACCCGACTGATGGCTACACCTTC TRBV5-1 13 . TRBJ1-2 .
CAAVRGRTEAFF TGTGCCGCAGTCAGGGGAAGGACTGAAGCTTTCTTT TRBV30 12 few TRBJ1-1 .
CATSRAGPGGYTF TGTGCCACCAGCAGAGCAGGTCCGGGGGGCTACACCTTC TRBV15 13 . TRBJ1-2 .
CATSGTSGPGDEQFF TGTGCCACCAGTGGGACTAGCGGGCCGGGGGATGAGCAGTTCTTC TRBV24-1 15 . TRBJ2-1 TRBD2
CASSGPGQPTYEQYF TGTGCCAGCAGTGGCCCGGGACAGCCTACATACGAGCAGTACTTC TRBV25-1 15 . TRBJ2-7 TRBD1
CASSLDGKGGNEQYF TGTGCCAGCAGCTTAGATGGTAAAGGGGGAAACGAGCAGTACTTC TRBV7-9 15 . TRBJ2-7 .
CASKIGGADTGELFF TGTGCCAGCAAGATAGGGGGCGCGGACACCGGGGAGCTGTTTTTT TRBV6-5 15 . TRBJ2-2 TRBD1
CASSHIRQNNEQFF TGTGCCAGCAGTCACATCAGACAGAACAATGAGCAGTTCTTC TRBV6-2/TRBV6-3 14 few TRBJ2-1 .
CASSEGADYNSPLHF TGTGCCAGCAGTGAAGGGGCAGACTATAATTCACCCCTCCACTTT TRBV2 15 . TRBJ1-6 .
CASSPSTTREVGYGYTF TGCGCCAGCAGCCCGAGTACCACCAGAGAAGTCGGGTATGGCTACACCTTC TRBV4-1 17 . TRBJ1-2 .
CASSLGQAPSGNTIYF TGTGCCAGCTCACTGGGACAGGCTCCTTCTGGAAATACCATATATTTT TRBV18 16 . TRBJ1-3 TRBD1
CASSFSQTGVYGYTF TGTGCCAGCAGTTTCTCCCAGACAGGGGTTTATGGCTACACCTTC TRBV11-2 15 . TRBJ1-2 TRBD1
CASSRTAGSLNTEAFF TGTGCCAGTAGTAGGACAGCCGGATCTCTGAACACTGAAGCTTTCTTT TRBV19 16 . TRBJ1-1 .
CASSESLRGIGEQYF TGTGCCAGCAGTGAGTCCCTCCGGGGGATAGGCGAGCAGTACTTC TRBV2 15 . TRBJ2-7 .
CASSAPTSGGADTQYF TGCGCCAGCAGCGCCCCCACTAGCGGGGGGGCAGATACGCAGTATTTT TRBV5-1 16 . TRBJ2-3 TRBD2
CASSYSEGPGEQFF TGTGCCAGCAGTTACAGCGAGGGCCCCGGTGAGCAGTTCTTC TRBV6-2/TRBV6-3 14 . TRBJ2-1 .
CASSDRGSYEQYF TGTGCCAGCAGTGATCGGGGCTCCTACGAGCAGTACTTC TRBV6-1 13 . TRBJ2-7 .
CASTGTGPLWGANVLTF TGTGCCAGCACGGGGACAGGTCCTCTTTGGGGGGCCAACGTCCTGACTTTC TRBV5-5 17 . TRBJ2-6 TRBD1
CASRLAGGADTQYF TGTGCCAGCAGACTAGCGGGGGGGGCAGATACGCAGTATTTT TRBV6-5 14 . TRBJ2-3 TRBD2
CASISYRGAAFF TGCGCCAGCATTTCTTACAGGGGGGCAGCTTTCTTT TRBV23-1 12 . TRBJ1-1 TRBD1
CASSSQLSGGAAYF TGTGCCAGCAGCTCCCAACTTAGCGGGGGGGCAGCGTATTTT TRBV7-9 14 few TRBJ2-3 TRBD2
CASSEGASTDTQYF TGTGCCAGCTCCGAGGGGGCTAGCACAGATACGCAGTATTTT TRBV18 14 . TRBJ2-3 TRBD1
CASSLGGGSYEQYF TGTGCCAGCAGCTTAGGAGGTGGCTCCTACGAGCAGTACTTC TRBV7-2 14 . TRBJ2-7 .
CASSPWEGGNSPLHF TGTGCCAGCTCACCCTGGGAAGGGGGAAATTCACCCCTCCACTTT TRBV18 15 . TRBJ1-6 .
CASSGLAGGFTDTQYF TGTGCCAGCAGCGGATTAGCGGGGGGATTCACAGATACGCAGTATTTT TRBV21-1 16 . TRBJ2-3 .
CASSLAGSDYNEQFF TGTGCCAGCAGCCTGGCGGGTTCAGACTACAATGAGCAGTTCTTC TRBV9 15 few TRBJ2-1 .
CASSFGTGVLSYGYTF TGTGCCAGCAGCTTCGGGACAGGGGTGTTATCCTATGGCTACACCTTC TRBV5-6 16 . TRBJ1-2 TRBD1
CASSLGVGQPQHF TGTGCCAGCTCCCTAGGGGTAGGACAGCCCCAGCATTTT TRBV18 13 . TRBJ1-5 .
CASSFGGGENTEAFF TGCGCCAGCAGTTTTGGCGGCGGGGAGAACACTGAAGCTTTCTTT TRBV5-1 15 . TRBJ1-1 .
CASSRGTSGGPGTQYF TGCGCCAGCAGCCGGGGGACTAGCGGGGGCCCAGGGACCCAGTACTTC TRBV4-1 16 . TRBJ2-5 TRBD2
CASNPLSVNEQFF TGTGCCAGTAACCCCCTATCGGTAAATGAGCAGTTCTTC TRBV6-6 13 . TRBJ2-1 .
CASSQEGSSPLHF TGTGCCAGCAGCCAGGAGGGTAGTTCACCCCTCCACTTT TRBV6-5 13 once TRBJ1-6 .
CASSPETGSLNQPQHF TGTGCCAGCAGCCCAGAGACAGGGTCTTTAAATCAGCCCCAGCATTTT TRBV7-9 16 . TRBJ1-5 TRBD1
CASSPRTGASTDTQYF TGTGCCAGCTCACCACGGACAGGGGCGAGCACAGATACGCAGTATTTT TRBV18 16 . TRBJ2-3 TRBD1
CASSHTEVGYTF TGTGCCAGCAGCCATACCGAGGTCGGCTACACCTTC TRBV3-1/TRBV3-2 12 . TRBJ1-2 .
CASSLGQGSVNEQFF TGTGCCAGCAGCTTGGGACAGGGAAGTGTCAATGAGCAGTTCTTC TRBV11-3 15 . TRBJ2-1 TRBD1
CASSYQQGNTGELFF TGTGCCAGCAGTTACCAACAGGGAAACACCGGGGAGCTGTTTTTT TRBV6-5 15 . TRBJ2-2 .
CASSLSTGSFYEQYF TGTGCCAGCAGCTTGTCAACAGGTTCTTTCTACGAGCAGTACTTC TRBV5-5 15 . TRBJ2-7 .
CASSYLQGGNTIYF TGTGCCAGCAGTTACTTACAGGGCGGAAACACCATATATTTT TRBV6-5 14 . TRBJ1-3 .
CASKARQEAYEQYF TGTGCCAGTAAAGCGCGCCAAGAGGCCTACGAGCAGTACTTC TRBV19 14 . TRBJ2-7 .
CASHMQGLGNEQFF TGTGCCAGTCATATGCAAGGTCTAGGCAATGAGCAGTTCTTC TRBV19 14 . TRBJ2-1 .
CASSQAANYGYTF TGTGCCAGCAGTCAGGCAGCAAACTATGGCTACACCTTC TRBV6-5 13 . TRBJ1-2 .
CASSELGRGLGYTF TGTGCCAGCAGTGAATTAGGCAGGGGGCTTGGCTACACCTTC TRBV2 14 . TRBJ1-2 TRBD1
CASSQDQGPNQPQHF TGCGCCAGCAGCCAAGATCAGGGTCCCAATCAGCCCCAGCATTTT TRBV4-3 15 . TRBJ1-5 .
CASSLVPGIQPQHF TGCGCCAGCAGCTTGGTACCAGGGATTCAGCCCCAGCATTTT TRBV5-1 14 . TRBJ1-5 .
CASSLQGARNTEAFF TGTGCCAGCAGTTTACAGGGGGCGAGGAACACTGAAGCTTTCTTT TRBV6-6 15 once TRBJ1-1 TRBD1
CASSLVYGTNTGELFF TGTGCCAGCAGCTTAGTATACGGGACGAACACCGGGGAGCTGTTTTTT TRBV11-3 16 . TRBJ2-2 .
CASSALTPTGAGNTIYF TGTGCCAGCAGTGCCCTAACACCGACAGGAGCTGGAAACACCATATATTTT TRBV6-1 17 . TRBJ1-3 .
CASSISLYGYTF TGTGCCAGTAGTATCTCTCTGTATGGCTACACCTTC TRBV19 12 . TRBJ1-2 .
CASSLPWPGGDTGELFF TGTGCCAGCAGTCTCCCGTGGCCCGGAGGGGACACCGGGGAGCTGTTTTTT TRBV6-6 17 . TRBJ2-2 .
CASGLDYRTGMGEKLFF TGTGCTAGTGGTTTGGATTACAGAACAGGGATGGGTGAAAAACTGTTTTTT TRBV12-5 17 once TRBJ1-4 .
CASSRIKGQVNYGYTF TGTGCCAGTAGTAGAATTAAGGGACAGGTTAACTATGGCTACACCTTC TRBV19 16 once TRBJ1-2 TRBD1